The 12 T cell receptor beta chains reported below all come from one sample, sequenced in a study of T-cell memory formation after mild COVID-19. TCRdb called the 5' RACE reads again in MiXCR, with one record for every CDR3 protein. The top ten hold roughly 25% of the sample, which has under 350,000 distinct CDR3 sequences, 15% to 20% seen once. The sample taken for sequencing was PBMCs or a T cell subset sorted from them (not recorded which). Receptors were obtained from a young man who had mild COVID-19 (a few samples of this study predate the infection). Cell type and time point are not known.

The rearrangement uses TRBV20-1 and TRBJ2-1; 8 bases align to TRBD2. V lost 6 bases to trimming and J lost 6 bases; unmatched junction nucleotides: 7. Germline assignment: CDR1 DFQATT and CDR2 SNEGSKA (reference sequence). CDR3 length equals 13 residues. The CDR3 sequence is CSAPGLGLNEQFF. The CDR3 DNA sequence: TGCAGTGCCCCGGGACTAGGTCTCAATGAGCAGTTCTTC.

This clonotype was seen many times. The chain couples TRBV4-1 to TRBJ1-5; 7 bases map to TRBD1. CDR3 length equals 15 residues. Germline V gives CDR1 MGHRA, CDR2 YSYEKL. J lost 5 bases, V lost 0 bases, and 4 bases had no gene match. In DNA, the CDR3 is TGCGCCAGCAGCCAAGAAGTCACAGGGGATCAGCCCCAGCATTTT. Translating it yields CASSQEVTGDQPQHF.

This clonotype has more than one count but fewer than ten. J is TRBJ1-2 and V is TRBV7-2; no clear D. CDR3 size: 16 residues. Trimming removed 6 bases at V and 4 bases at J, with 21 bases between. CDR1 and CDR2 from the germline V gene are SGHTA and FQGNSA. CDR3 sequence: CASRMRPGAMGYGYTF. For the CDR3, the DNA is TGTGCCAGCAGAATGAGGCCAGGAGCTATGGGCTATGGCTACACCTTC. The variable domain in full, with the rest retrieved from reference TRBV7-2 and TRBJ1-2, is GAGVSQSPSNKVTEKGKDVELRCDPISGHTALYWYRQSLGQGLEFLIYFQGNSAPDKSGLPSDRFSAERTGGSVSTLTIQRTQQEDSAVYLCASRMRPGAMGYGYTFGSGTRLTVV.

This clonotype came up a few times. This chain links TRBV7-9 with TRBJ2-7; D is possibly TRBD1 (6 bases). V lost 2 bases and J lost 6, with 11 bases in between. Germline-derived CDR1 and CDR2 are SEHNR and FQNEAQ (reference sequence). There are 13 residues in the CDR3. CDR3 DNA sequence: TGTGCCAGCAGCTTAATTGGGGGCGGCGAGCAGTACGTC. Translated, it gives CASSLIGGGEQYV.

The chain combines TRBV7-6 with TRBJ2-7; 11 bases map to TRBD2. In germline, CDR1 is SGHVS, CDR2 FNYEAQ. With 5 bases clipped from V and 0 bases from J, the junction kept 3 bases outside the gene matches. The CDR3 consists of 15 residues. The CDR3, as DNA: TGTGCCAGCAGCCCGACTAGCGGGGCCTCCTACGAGCAGTACGTC. Amino acid sequence: CASSPTSGASYEQYV.

In its sample, this clonotype was seen a few times. CDR3 region: CASSPWAGGPSDTQYF. The CDR3 DNA sequence: TGTGCCAGCAGCCCGTGGGCGGGGGGGCCCTCAGATACGCAGTATTTT. This chain connects TRBV7-2 to TRBJ2-3; the match to TRBD2 covers 9 bases. This CDR3 is built from 16 residues. Germline lookup yields CDR1 SGHTA and CDR2 FQGNSA. J gave up 4 bases and V 5 bases, and 10 bases lay outside the gene matches.

V and J are TRBV4-1 and TRBJ2-3, with TRBD1 identical over 7 bases. With V trimmed by 0 bases and J by 2 bases, 5 bases remained unmatched. Germline assignment: CDR1 MGHRA and CDR2 YSYEKL. The length of the CDR3 is 16 residues. CDR3 DNA sequence: TGCGCCAGCAGCCAAGAGGGACAGCCAAACACAGATACGCAGTATTTT. Its translation: CASSQEGQPNTDTQYF.

This clonotype occurred a few times. CDR3 sequence (DNA): TGTGCCAGCACCCCCATTCCGGGACAGGATACCTCTGGAAACACCATATATTTT. It specifies CASTPIPGQDTSGNTIYF. The chain joins TRBV7-9 to TRBJ1-3; 8 nucleotides agree with TRBD1. The CDR3 length is 18 residues. CDR1 SEHNR and CDR2 FQNEAQ come from the germline V gene (reference sequence). V was pared by 7 bases and J by 0 bases, with 14 bases of the junction left unmatched.

The chain links TRBV28 to TRBJ2-7; 12 nucleotides align to TRBD1. The J segment lost 7 bases and the V segment lost 5 bases, leaving 12 bases of the junction unmatched. The germline V gene encodes CDR1 MDHEN and CDR2 SYDVKM. The CDR3 covers 16 residues. This CDR3 is CASSIQTGTGGEEQYV. The CDR3 region has the DNA TGTGCCAGCAGTATACAAACCGGGACAGGGGGCGAGGAGCAGTACGTC.

The CDR3 loop is CASSLALAGNYEQYF. The CDR3 DNA sequence: TGCGCCAGCAGCTTGGCGCTAGCGGGAAATTACGAGCAGTACTTC. V gene TRBV5-1 combines with J gene TRBJ2-7; 9 bases agree with TRBD2. The CDR3 is made up of 15 amino acids. The ends lost 0 bases at V and 4 bases at J; junction bases unmatched: 5. Germline V CDR1 and CDR2: SGHRS, YFSETQ.

This clonotype has a handful of counts. This chain links TRBV30 with TRBJ2-3; the D is unclear. CDR1 and CDR2 from the germline V gene are GTSNPN and SVGIG (reference sequence). The length of the CDR3 is 11 residues. Trimming left V 1 base short and J 5 bases short, with 4 bases between. DNA for the CDR3: TGTGCCTGGAGTGCTAAAGATACGCAGTATTTT. It is translated as CAWSAKDTQYF. Drawing the rest from reference TRBV30 and TRBJ2-3, the complete variable domain is SQTIHQWPATLVQPVGSPLSLECTVEGTSNPNLYWYRQAAGRGLQLLFYSVGIGQISSEVPQNLSASRPQDRQFILSSKKLLLSDSGFYLCAWSAKDTQYFGPGTRLTVL.

The chain carries TRBV4-3 and TRBJ2-5; D might be TRBD1 or TRBD2, each matching 5 bases. CDR3 length equals 16 residues. Trimming took 4 bases from V and 2 from J, leaving 17 bases between them. In germline, CDR1 is LGHNA, CDR2 YSLEER. Here the CDR3 reads CASSPDTTSGQETQYF. CDR3 DNA sequence: TGCGCCAGCAGCCCGGACACGACGAGCGGACAAGAGACCCAGTACTTC.